This T cell receptor beta chain was observed in a study of T cell responses to AZD1222 COVID-19 vaccine. Study as a whole: Both about-4-week and about-12-week second-dose recipients were combined. The study's findings and limits: Reportedly, nearly half the spike-specific TCRs target unmutated variant regions. Spike-specific TCR repertoires showed rising breadth and depth after two AZD1222 doses. Spike-wide vaccine-associated CD4 TCRs dominated at 160-218 and 743-854.

Of note for this clone: Its specificity is not known.

Measured with immunoSEQ multiplex PCR; TCRdb has only the in-frame clones, and not every one. The table includes 200,000 or so clones, around 92% detected once. This receptor was taken from an adult in good health. Sequencing used peripheral blood, obtained on day 0 of AZD1222 vaccination.

For the CDR3, the DNA is TGTGCCAGTAGTATACAGCCTCGCTATGGCTACACCTTC. Translated: CASSIQPRYGYTF. The gene calls are TRBV19 and TRBJ1-2; no reliable D call. The CDR3 runs 13 residues. Germline V CDR1 and CDR2: LNHDA, SQIVND (reference sequence). Between the trimmed V and J ends, which lost 2 bases and 4 bases, there was a span of 8 bases.